Below, 10 T cell receptor beta chains from the same sample are listed, as sequenced in a study of radiotherapy plus CTLA-4 blockade in lung cancer. Profiled with immunoSEQ multiplex PCR; TCRdb holds only in-frame clones, not every one. Among around 44,000 clones listed, approximately 86% were seen once. The starting material was peripheral blood, obtained from a patient treated with radiotherapy plus ipilimumab. The source of these receptors is a human donor with non-small cell lung cancer that progressed on radiotherapy plus ipilimumab. Some clones in this sample may be carry-over from other donors' samples.

This chain links TRBV10-1 with TRBJ2-7, with TRBD1 identical over 10 bases. The CDR3 covers 17 residues. Germline values: CDR1 WNHNN, CDR2 SYGVQD (reference sequence). The trim removed 0 bases at V and 5 bases at J, leaving 10 bases unmatched. CDR3 DNA: TGCGCCAGCAGTGAGTCGGGACAGGGGCCGCATCGAGACGAGCAGTACTTC. This gives the protein CASSESGQGPHRDEQYF.

This clone was seen only once. The chain employs TRBV5-1 and TRBJ2-1; D perhaps matches TRBD2 (6 bases). V was cut by 0 bases and J by 7 bases, with 11 bases left in between. This CDR3 comprises 14 residues. In germline, CDR1 is SGHRS, CDR2 YFSETQ. In DNA form, the CDR3 reads TGCGCCAGCAGCTTGGAGGCGCGGGGTAATGAGCAGTTCTTC. Protein sequence: CASSLEARGNEQFF.

The chain employs TRBV27 and TRBJ1-5; no clear D gene. V was shortened by 5 bases and J by 4 bases, with 12 bases between the two germline ends. CDR1 is MNHEY, CDR2 SMNVEV, per germline (reference sequence). This CDR3 comprises 14 residues. This chain's CDR3 is CASSPPGGNQPQHF. In DNA form, the CDR3 reads TGTGCCAGCAGTCCCCCTGGCGGTAATCAGCCCCAGCATTTT.

J is TRBJ2-1 and V is TRBV6-5; D perhaps matches TRBD2 (6 bases). V lost 4 bases and J lost 8, with 18 bases in between. The V gene's germline CDR1 is MNHEY and CDR2 SVGAGI. This CDR3 comprises 15 residues. The CDR3 loop is CASSWDGRSVYEQFF. The CDR3 DNA reads TGTGCCAGCAGTTGGGACGGGAGAAGCGTCTATGAGCAGTTCTTC.

The chain uses TRBV5-1 and TRBJ2-7; 9 nucleotides line up with TRBD1. The CDR3 runs 16 residues. After removal of 4 bases from V and 4 bases from J, the junction contained 12 bases not matched to a gene. Per germline, CDR1 SGHRS and CDR2 YFSETQ. CDR3 sequence (DNA): TGCGCCAGCAGCCACCAACCGGGACAGGGAGGATACGAGCAGTACTTC. The encoded protein is CASSHQPGQGGYEQYF.

This clone was detected only once. This rearrangement joins TRBV10-2 to TRBJ1-1, with TRBD1 identical over 9 bases. CDR1 WSHSY and CDR2 SAAADI come from the germline V gene. J lost 1 base, V lost 6 bases, and 6 bases had no gene match. The CDR3 sequence is 15 residues long. The CDR3: CASRKGQGSNTEAFF. In DNA form, the CDR3 reads TGCGCCAGCAGGAAGGGACAGGGATCGAACACTGAAGCTTTCTTT.

J is TRBJ2-2 and V is TRBV30; 8 bases agree with TRBD1. Trimming took 6 bases from V and 4 from J; bases not matched to a gene: 7. CDR3 length: 14 amino acids. Germline V lookup: CDR1 GTSNPN, CDR2 SVGIG (reference sequence). The CDR3 here is CACIWTGSTGELFF. CDR3 in DNA: TGTGCCTGTATTTGGACAGGGTCCACCGGGGAGCTGTTTTTT.

The chain couples TRBV7-8 to TRBJ1-5; 7 positions match TRBD1. After removal of 4 bases from V and 5 bases from J, the junction contained 5 bases not matched to a gene. Germline V gene data show CDR1 as SGHVS and CDR2 as FQNEAQ. This CDR3 has 14 residues. The CDR3 nucleotides read TGTGCCAGCAGCTCCGGACAGGCTCATCAGCCCCAGCATTTT. Translation gives CASSSGQAHQPQHF.

The chain has TRBV4-3 and TRBJ2-1; perhaps TRBD2 as D (5 bases). This CDR3 region has 12 residues. With 4 bases removed from V and 10 bases from J, the gap between germline ends came to 11 bases. The germline gives CDR1 LGHNA, CDR2 YSLEER. The CDR3 reads CASSRLAGEQFF. The DNA for the CDR3 is TGCGCCAGCAGCCGCCTAGCTGGGGAGCAGTTCTTC.

V and J are TRBV5-6 and TRBJ1-5; maybe TRBD1 (5 bases). The CDR3 contains 14 residues. Germline V gene lookup returns CDR1 SGHDT and CDR2 YYEEEE. V lost 2 bases and J 5 bases, leaving 11 bases between the germline ends. The CDR3 spells CASSFLQGDQPQHF. CDR3 coding DNA: TGTGCCAGCAGCTTCTTACAAGGGGATCAGCCCCAGCATTTT.